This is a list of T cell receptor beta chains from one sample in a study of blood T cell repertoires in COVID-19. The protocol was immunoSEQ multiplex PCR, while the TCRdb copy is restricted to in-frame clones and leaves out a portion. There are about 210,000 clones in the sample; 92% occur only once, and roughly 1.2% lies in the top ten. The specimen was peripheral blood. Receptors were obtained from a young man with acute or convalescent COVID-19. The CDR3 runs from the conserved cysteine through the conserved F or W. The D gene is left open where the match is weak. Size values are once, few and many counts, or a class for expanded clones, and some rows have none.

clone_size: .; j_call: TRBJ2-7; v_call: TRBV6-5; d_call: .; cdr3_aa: CASESAYEQYF; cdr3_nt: TGTGCCAGCGAAAGTGCGTACGAGCAGTACTTC
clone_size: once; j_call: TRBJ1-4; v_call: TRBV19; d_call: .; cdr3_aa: CASSRSTRPSEKLFF; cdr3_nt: TGTGCCAGTAGTAGAAGTACAAGGCCTAGTGAAAAACTGTTTTTT
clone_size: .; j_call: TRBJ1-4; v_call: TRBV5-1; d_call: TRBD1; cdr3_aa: CASSLAGQGTLVNEKLFF; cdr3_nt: TGCGCCAGCAGCCTCGCGGGACAGGGAACGTTGGTGAATGAAAAACTGTTTTTT
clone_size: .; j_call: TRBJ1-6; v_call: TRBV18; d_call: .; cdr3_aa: CASSKAGGRLSSYNSPLHF; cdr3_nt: TGTGCCAGCTCTAAGGCGGGGGGAAGACTTAGCTCCTATAATTCACCCCTCCACTTT
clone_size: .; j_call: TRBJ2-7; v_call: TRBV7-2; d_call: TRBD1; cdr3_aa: CASSPHRGRFEQYF; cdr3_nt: TGTGCCAGCAGCCCACACAGGGGGCGGTTTGAGCAGTACTTC
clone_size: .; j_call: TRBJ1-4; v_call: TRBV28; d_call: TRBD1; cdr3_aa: CASSADRGPNEKLFF; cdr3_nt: TGTGCCAGCAGCGCAGACAGGGGACCTAATGAAAAACTGTTTTTT
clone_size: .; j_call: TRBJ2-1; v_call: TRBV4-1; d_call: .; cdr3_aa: CASSRIPILGTNEQFF; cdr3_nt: TGCGCCAGCAGCCGAATACCGATCCTAGGCACTAATGAGCAGTTCTTC
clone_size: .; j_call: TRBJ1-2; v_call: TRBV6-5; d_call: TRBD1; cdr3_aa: CASRARTGIYGYTF; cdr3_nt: TGTGCCAGCAGGGCTAGGACAGGGATTTATGGCTACACCTTC
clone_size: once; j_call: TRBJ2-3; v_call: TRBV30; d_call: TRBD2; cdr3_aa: CAWSLSLSGSTDTQYF; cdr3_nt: TGTGCCTGGAGTTTATCACTTAGCGGGAGCACAGATACGCAGTATTTT
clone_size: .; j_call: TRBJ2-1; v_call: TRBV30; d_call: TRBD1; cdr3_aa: CAWSRTQGVQFF; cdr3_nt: TGTGCCTGGAGCCGGACCCAGGGGGTGCAGTTCTTC
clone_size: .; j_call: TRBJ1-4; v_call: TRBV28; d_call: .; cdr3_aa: CASRTEINEKLFF; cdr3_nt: TGTGCCAGCAGGACGGAGATTAATGAAAAACTGTTTTTT
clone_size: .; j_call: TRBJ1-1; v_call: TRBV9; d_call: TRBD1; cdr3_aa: CASSAHGQADEAFF; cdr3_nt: TGTGCCAGCAGCGCCCATGGACAGGCAGATGAAGCTTTCTTT
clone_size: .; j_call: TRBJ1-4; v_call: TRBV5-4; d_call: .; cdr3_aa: CASSRTQGTDEKLFF; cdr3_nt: TGTGCCAGCAGCCGTACCCAGGGAACGGATGAAAAACTGTTTTTT
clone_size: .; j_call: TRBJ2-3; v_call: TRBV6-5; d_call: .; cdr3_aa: CASSRQESDTQYF; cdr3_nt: TGTGCCAGCAGCCGACAGGAATCAGATACGCAGTATTTT
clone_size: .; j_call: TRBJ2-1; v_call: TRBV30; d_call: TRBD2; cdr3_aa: CAWTLTGGRDNEQFF; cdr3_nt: TGTGCCTGGACCCTAACGGGGGGGAGGGACAATGAGCAGTTCTTC
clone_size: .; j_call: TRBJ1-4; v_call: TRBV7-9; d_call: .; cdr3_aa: CASNRDSDEKLFF; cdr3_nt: TGTGCCAGCAACAGGGATTCGGATGAAAAACTGTTTTTT
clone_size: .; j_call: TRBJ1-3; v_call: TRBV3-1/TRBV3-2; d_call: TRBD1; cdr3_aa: CASSRGTGAYGNTIYF; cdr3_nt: TGTGCCAGCAGCCGTGGGACAGGGGCTTATGGAAACACCATATATTTT
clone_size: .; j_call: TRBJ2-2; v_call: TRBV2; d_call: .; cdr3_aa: CASSESGTGELFF; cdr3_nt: TGTGCCAGCAGTGAATCGGGGACCGGGGAGCTGTTTTTT
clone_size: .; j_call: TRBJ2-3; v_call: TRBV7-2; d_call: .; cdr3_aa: CASSSGTLLTDTQYF; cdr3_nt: TGTGCCAGCAGCTCCGGGACTCTACTCACAGATACGCAGTATTTT
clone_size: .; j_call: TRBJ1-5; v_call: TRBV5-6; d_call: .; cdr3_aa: CASSQGGTQGQPQHF; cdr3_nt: TGTGCCAGCAGCCAAGGTGGAACCCAGGGGCAGCCCCAGCATTTT
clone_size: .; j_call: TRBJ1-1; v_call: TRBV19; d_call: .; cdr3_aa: CASSHRDTEAFF; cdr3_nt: TGTGCCAGTAGCCACAGGGACACTGAAGCTTTCTTT
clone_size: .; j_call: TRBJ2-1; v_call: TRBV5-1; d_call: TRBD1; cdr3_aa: CASSLGGQGASNEQFF; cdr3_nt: TGCGCCAGCAGCTTAGGGGGACAGGGGGCGAGTAATGAGCAGTTCTTC
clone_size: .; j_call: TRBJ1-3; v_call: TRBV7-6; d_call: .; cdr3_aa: CASSLSGPNTIYF; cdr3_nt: TGTGCCAGCAGCTTATCAGGTCCTAACACCATATATTTT
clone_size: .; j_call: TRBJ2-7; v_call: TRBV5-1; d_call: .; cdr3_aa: CASSHSVDSYEQYF; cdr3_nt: TGCGCCAGCAGCCATTCCGTAGACTCCTACGAGCAGTACTTC
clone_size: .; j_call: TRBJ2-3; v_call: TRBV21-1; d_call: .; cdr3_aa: CARVTGTNCTDTQYF; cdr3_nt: TGTGCCAGAGTTACCGGGACTAACTGCACAGATACGCAGTATTTT
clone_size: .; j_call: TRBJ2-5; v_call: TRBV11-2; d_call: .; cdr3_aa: CASSLGTAASRAQYF; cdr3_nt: TGTGCCAGCAGCTTAGGGACAGCTGCGTCTCGGGCCCAGTACTTC
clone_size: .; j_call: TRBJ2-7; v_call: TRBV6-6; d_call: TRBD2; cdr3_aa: CASSSPSAGVGHF; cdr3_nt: TGTGCCAGCAGTTCTCCCAGTGCGGGGGTGGGGCACTTC
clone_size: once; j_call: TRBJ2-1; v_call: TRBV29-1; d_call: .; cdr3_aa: CSGRRGPEQFF; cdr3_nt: TGCAGCGGGAGACGAGGGCCCGAGCAGTTCTTC
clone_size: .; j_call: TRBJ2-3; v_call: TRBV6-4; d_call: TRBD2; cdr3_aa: CASSDSSSGSVNTQYF; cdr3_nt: TGTGCCAGCAGTGACTCTTCTAGCGGGAGTGTGAATACGCAGTATTTT
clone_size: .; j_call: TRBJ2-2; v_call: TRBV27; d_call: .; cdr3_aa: CASKLGTLNTGELFF; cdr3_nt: TGTGCCAGCAAGCTAGGCACACTGAACACCGGGGAGCTGTTTTTT
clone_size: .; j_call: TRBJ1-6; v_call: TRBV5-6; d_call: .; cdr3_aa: CASSSVVGGSPLHF; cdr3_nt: TGTGCCAGCAGCTCCGTGGTGGGAGGTTCACCCCTCCACTTT
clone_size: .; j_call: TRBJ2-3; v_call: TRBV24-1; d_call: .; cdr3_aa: CATSDPKAPQDTQYF; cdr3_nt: TGTGCCACCAGTGACCCTAAAGCCCCTCAAGATACGCAGTATTTT
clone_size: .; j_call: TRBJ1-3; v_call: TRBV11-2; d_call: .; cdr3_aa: CASSLPGAGNTIYF; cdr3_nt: TGTGCCAGCAGCTTACCAGGGGCTGGAAACACCATATATTTT
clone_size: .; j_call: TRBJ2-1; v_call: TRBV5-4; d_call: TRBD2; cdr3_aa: CASRQPGLASNEQFF; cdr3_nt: TGTGCCAGCAGACAACCGGGACTAGCTTCGAATGAGCAGTTCTTC
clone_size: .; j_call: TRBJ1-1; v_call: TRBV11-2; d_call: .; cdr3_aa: CASSSPTRQIGSAFF; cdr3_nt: TGTGCCAGCAGCTCCCCGACACGGCAAATTGGGTCGGCTTTCTTT
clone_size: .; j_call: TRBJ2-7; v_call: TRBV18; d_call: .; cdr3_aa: CASSQQEIEQYF; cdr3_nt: TGTGCCAGCTCACAACAGGAGATCGAGCAGTACTTC
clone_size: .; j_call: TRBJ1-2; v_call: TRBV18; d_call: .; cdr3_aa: CASSPRGNDHYGYTF; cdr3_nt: TGTGCCAGCTCACCCCGGGGTAACGACCACTATGGCTACACCTTC
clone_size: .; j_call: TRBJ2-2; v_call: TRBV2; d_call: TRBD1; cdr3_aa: CASRKTGARGELFF; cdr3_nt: TGTGCCAGCAGGAAGACAGGGGCTCGCGGGGAGCTGTTTTTT
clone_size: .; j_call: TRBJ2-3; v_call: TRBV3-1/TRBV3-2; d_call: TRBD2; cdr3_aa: CASSQLAGGTDTQYF; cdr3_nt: TGTGCCAGCAGCCAGCTAGCGGGAGGCACAGATACGCAGTATTTT
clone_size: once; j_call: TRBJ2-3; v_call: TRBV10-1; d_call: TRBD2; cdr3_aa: CASSESKRGGQGGDTQYF; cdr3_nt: TGCGCCAGCAGTGAGTCAAAGCGGGGGGGCCAAGGTGGAGATACGCAGTATTTT
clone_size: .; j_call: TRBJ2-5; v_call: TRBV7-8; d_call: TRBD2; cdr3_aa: CASSQPGRAQETQYF; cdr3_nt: TGTGCCAGCAGCCAACCGGGGAGGGCTCAAGAGACCCAGTACTTC
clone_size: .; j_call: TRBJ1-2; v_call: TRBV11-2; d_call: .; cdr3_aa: CASSLSGGGRAYGYTF; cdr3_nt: TGTGCCAGCAGCCTAAGTGGAGGGGGGAGGGCTTATGGCTACACCTTC
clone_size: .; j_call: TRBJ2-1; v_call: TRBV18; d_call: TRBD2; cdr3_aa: CASSPLLAEYNEQFF; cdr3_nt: TGTGCCAGCTCACCGCTACTAGCGGAGTACAATGAGCAGTTCTTC
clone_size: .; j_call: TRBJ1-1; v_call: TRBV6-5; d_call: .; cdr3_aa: CASSTTGNTEAFF; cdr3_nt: TGTGCCAGCAGTACTACCGGGAACACTGAAGCTTTCTTT
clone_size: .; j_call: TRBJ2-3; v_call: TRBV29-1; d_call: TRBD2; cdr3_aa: CSVGAGATSTDTQYF; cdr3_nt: TGCAGCGTTGGAGCGGGGGCTACTAGCACAGATACGCAGTATTTT
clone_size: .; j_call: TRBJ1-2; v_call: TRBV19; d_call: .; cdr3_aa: CASSILAMGGLEDYGYTF; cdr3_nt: TGTGCCAGTAGTATTCTAGCCATGGGCGGGCTAGAGGACTATGGCTACACCTTC
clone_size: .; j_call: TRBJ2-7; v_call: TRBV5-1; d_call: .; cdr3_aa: CASSAGYGAGMGLEQYF; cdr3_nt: TGCGCCAGCAGCGCTGGTTATGGGGCAGGGATGGGCTTGGAGCAGTACTTC
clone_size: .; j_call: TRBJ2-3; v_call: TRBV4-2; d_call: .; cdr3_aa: CASSQDHKRDTQYF; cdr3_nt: TGTGCCAGCAGCCAAGATCATAAGAGGGATACGCAGTATTTT
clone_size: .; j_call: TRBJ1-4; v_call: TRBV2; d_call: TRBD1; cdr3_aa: CASRARQGAGEKLFF; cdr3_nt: TGTGCCAGCAGAGCCCGACAGGGGGCTGGTGAAAAACTGTTTTTT
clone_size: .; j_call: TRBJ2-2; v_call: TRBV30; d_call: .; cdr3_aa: CAWSLQPGGELFF; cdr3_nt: TGTGCCTGGAGTCTCCAACCAGGCGGGGAGCTGTTTTTT
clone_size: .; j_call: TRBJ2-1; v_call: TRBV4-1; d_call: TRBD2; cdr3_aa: CASSQVGTSGAPEQFF; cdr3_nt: TGCGCCAGCAGCCAAGTAGGGACTAGCGGGGCCCCAGAGCAGTTCTTC
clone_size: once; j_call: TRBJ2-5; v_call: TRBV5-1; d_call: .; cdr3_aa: CASSRSQETQYF; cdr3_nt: TGCGCCAGCAGCCGCAGTCAAGAGACCCAGTACTTC
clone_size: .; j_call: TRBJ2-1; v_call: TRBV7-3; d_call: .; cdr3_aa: CASSLWGGRRNEQFF; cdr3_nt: TGTGCCAGCAGCTTATGGGGGGGCCGTCGGAATGAGCAGTTCTTC
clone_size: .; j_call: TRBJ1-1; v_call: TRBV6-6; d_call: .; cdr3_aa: CASTPPGSNTEAFF; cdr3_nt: TGTGCCAGCACCCCCCCGGGGTCGAACACTGAAGCTTTCTTT
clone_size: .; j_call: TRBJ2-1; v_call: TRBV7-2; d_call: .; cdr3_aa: CASSPEGPMTNNEQFF; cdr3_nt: TGTGCCAGCAGCCCGGAGGGTCCAATGACGAACAATGAGCAGTTCTTC
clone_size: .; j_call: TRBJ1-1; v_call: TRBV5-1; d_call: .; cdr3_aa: CASSSGNTEAFF; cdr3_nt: TGCGCCAGCAGCTCCGGGAACACTGAAGCTTTCTTT